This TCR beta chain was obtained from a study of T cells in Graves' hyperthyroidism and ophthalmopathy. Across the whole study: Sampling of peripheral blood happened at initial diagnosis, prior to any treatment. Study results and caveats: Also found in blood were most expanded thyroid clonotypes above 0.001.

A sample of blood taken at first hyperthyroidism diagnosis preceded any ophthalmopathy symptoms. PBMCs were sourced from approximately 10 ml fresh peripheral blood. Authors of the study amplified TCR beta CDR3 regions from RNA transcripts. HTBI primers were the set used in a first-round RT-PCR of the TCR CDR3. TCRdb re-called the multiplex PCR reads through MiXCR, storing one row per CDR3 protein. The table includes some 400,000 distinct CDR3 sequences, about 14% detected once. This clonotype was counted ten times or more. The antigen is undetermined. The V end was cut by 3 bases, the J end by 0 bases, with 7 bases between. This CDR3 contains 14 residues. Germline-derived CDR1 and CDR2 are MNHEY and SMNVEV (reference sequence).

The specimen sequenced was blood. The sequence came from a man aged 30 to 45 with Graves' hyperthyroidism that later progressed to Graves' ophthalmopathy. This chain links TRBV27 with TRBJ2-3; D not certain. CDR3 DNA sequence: TGTGCCAGCAGTTTTGCCTATAGCACAGATACGCAGTATTTT. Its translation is CASSFAYSTDTQYF.